This T cell receptor (beta chain) was sequenced in a study of blood T cell repertoires in COVID-19. Method: immunoSEQ multiplex PCR; TCRdb's copy keeps in-frame clones and lacks some. The table shows roughly 200,000 clones, with approximately 85% occurring only once. Germline V gene sequence: CDR1 LNHDA, CDR2 SQIVND (reference sequence). The junction had 11 bases not matched to a gene; V was cut back by 6 bases and J by 6 bases. The CDR3 runs to 15 residues. The chain carries TRBV19 and TRBJ2-1; 7 bases match TRBD2. The TCR originated in a woman aged 60 to 75 with acute or convalescent COVID-19. Specimen: peripheral blood. CDR3 sequence: CASSLLTSRGNEQFF. In DNA form, the CDR3 reads TGTGCCAGTAGCCTTCTGACTAGCCGGGGCAATGAGCAGTTCTTC.